The 17 T cell receptor beta chains presented below share a single source sample, sequenced in a study of blood T cells in healthy people across ages. A second PCR, run for roughly 6 to 11 cycles, used a sample-barcoded 5' primer plus a J-beta primer mix. A single record per CDR3 protein comes from TCRdb applying MiXCR to the 5' RACE reads. The sample includes some 760,000 distinct CDR3 sequences, about 25% of them seen just once. These same records also appear under a second study, on T cells of mothers and their children.

The specimen was blood. The receptor source for this set is a boy aged 10-17 years in good health.

This clonotype came up a few times. The chain is built from TRBV15 and TRBJ2-5; no clear D gene. TRBJ2-7 explains the end of the DNA better; the J call may be wrong. Germline CDR1 LNHNV, CDR2 YYDKDF (reference sequence). The CDR3 spans 13 residues. This CDR3 is CATSRANGYEQYF. DNA for the CDR3: TGTGCCACCAGCAGAGCGAATGGATACGAGCAGTACTTC.

The genes are TRBV9 and TRBJ1-5; a weak D match, TRBD1 (6 bases). With 6 bases removed from V and 4 bases from J, the gap between germline ends came to 17 bases. Germline V lookup: CDR1 SGDLS, CDR2 YYNGEE. The CDR3 runs to 15 residues. CDR3 sequence reads: CASTSGAGQNQPQHF. The CDR3 region has the DNA TGTGCCAGCACCTCGGGGGCGGGCCAGAATCAGCCCCAGCATTTT.

The J gene is TRBJ2-3, the V gene TRBV28, with D perhaps TRBD1 (5 bases). V lost 4 bases and J 4 bases, leaving 12 bases between the germline ends. CDR3 size: 14 residues. Per the germline V gene, CDR1 is MDHEN and CDR2 is SYDVKM. The CDR3 protein is CASSSNLGPDTQYF. DNA for the CDR3: TGTGCCAGCAGTTCGAATCTGGGGCCAGATACGCAGTATTTT.

This clonotype was detected a few times. The rearrangement uses TRBV6-2 or TRBV6-3 and TRBJ2-7, with no clear D. Germline V gene sequence: CDR1 MNHEY, CDR2 SVGEGT. The V and J ends lost 2 bases and 3 bases respectively, with 14 bases between them. This CDR3 has 15 amino acids. CDR3 amino acids: CASSYRRNYYYEQYF. CDR3 nucleotide sequence: TGTGCCAGCAGTTACAGACGGAATTATTACTACGAGCAGTACTTC.

The rearrangement links TRBV7-6 to TRBJ2-1; D is unclear. This CDR3 is built from 13 residues. V lost 1 base and J 9 bases, leaving 10 bases between the germline ends. CDR1 is SGHVS and CDR2 is FNYEAQ in the germline V gene. CDR3 bases: TGTGCCAGCAGCTTAGAAGGGCGAGGTGAGCAGTTCTTC. Protein sequence: CASSLEGRGEQFF.

This clonotype showed up just once. The chain recombines TRBV9 with TRBJ2-5; perhaps TRBD2 as D (7 bases). The DNA end is more similar to TRBJ2-7, so the J call may be wrong. CDR3 length equals 16 residues. The germline gives CDR1 SGDLS, CDR2 YYNGEE. CDR3 nucleotide sequence: TGTGCCAGCAGCGTAGCTCTGGGGGGGGGCCAGGACGAGCAGTACTTC. It is translated as CASSVALGGGQDEQYF.

As regards this clonotype: Germline and junction disagree at one end, which may indicate a read error. The chain has TRBV12-3 or TRBV12-4 and TRBJ2-5; 11 bases map to TRBD1. The CDR3 is 15 residues long. In nucleotides, the CDR3 is TGTGCCAGCAGCTCGCGGACAGGGGGCTGGGAGACCCGGTACTTC. Its protein product is CASSSRTGGWETRYF.

The genes are TRBV28 and TRBJ2-5, with 9 bases aligning to TRBD2. The J call may not be correct, given that the DNA end is closer to TRBJ2-7. The length of the CDR3 is 16 residues. CDR1 is MDHEN, CDR2 SYDVKM, per germline. The CDR3 DNA follows: TGTGCCAGCAGTCTCCCCGGGGCTAGCGGGACCTACGAGCAGTACTTC. It translates to CASSLPGASGTYEQYF.

This clonotype appeared a few times. J is TRBJ1-5 and V is TRBV6-2 or TRBV6-3, with D perhaps TRBD1 (5 bases). Germline CDR1 reads MNHEY; CDR2 reads SVGEGT. The CDR3 totals 15 residues. V shed 6 bases and J shed 5 bases, with 17 bases lying between them. CDR3 loop: CASRGRKLQDQPQHF. CDR3 in DNA: TGTGCCAGCAGAGGACGAAAACTACAGGATCAGCCCCAGCATTTT.

Only a few counts were recorded for this clonotype. The rearrangement uses TRBV29-1 and TRBJ1-2, with D possibly being TRBD1 (5 bases). V dropped 7 bases and J dropped 1 base, with 10 bases sitting between them. Looked up from germline, CDR1 is SQVTM and CDR2 is ANQGSEA. This CDR3 contains 12 residues. In DNA, the CDR3 is TGCAGCGCTGGGGGTTTTAACTATGGCTACACCTTC. This codes for CSAGGFNYGYTF. Based on the CDR3 plus reference TRBV29-1 and TRBJ1-2, the full variable domain is SAVISQKPSRDICQRGTSLTIQCQVDSQVTMMFWYRQQPGQSLTLIATANQGSEATYESGFVIDKFPISRPNLTFSTLTVSNMSPEDSSIYLCSAGGFNYGYTFGSGTRLTVV.

This clonotype was counted between two and nine times. This chain joins TRBV29-1 and TRBJ1-1, with D unclear. The CDR3 is 13 residues long. With 6 bases removed from V and 6 bases from J, the gap between germline ends came to 17 bases. Germline CDR1 reads SQVTM; CDR2 reads ANQGSEA. The DNA for the CDR3 is TGCAGCGTCGAACATTACCTGGCGCCTGAAGCTTTCTTT. Amino acids: CSVEHYLAPEAFF.

CDR3 DNA: TGCGCCAGCAGCTTGGTGGGCCGCGACTACAATGAGCAGTTCTTC. Protein: CASSLVGRDYNEQFF. This chain connects TRBV5-1 to TRBJ2-1, with D unclear. The CDR3 is 15 residues long. Trimming pared 0 bases from V and 3 bases from J, leaving 10 bases between. The germline V gene encodes CDR1 SGHRS and CDR2 YFSETQ.

The chain combines TRBV6-5 with TRBJ2-7; unclear D gene. The length of the CDR3 is 14 residues. Trimming removed 10 bases at V and 3 bases at J, with 19 bases between. Germline loops: CDR1 MNHEY, CDR2 SVGAGI. The DNA for the CDR3 is TGTGCCACCAGAGACGTCTATGACAACTACGAGCAGTACTTC. Amino acids: CATRDVYDNYEQYF.

The CDR3 loop reads CASSYPDRANTEAFF. Here the CDR3 DNA reads TGTGCCAGCAGCTACCCGGACAGGGCGAACACTGAAGCTTTCTTT. The V call is TRBV11-2, the J call TRBJ1-1; TRBD1 matches at 8 bases. Germline V gene lookup returns CDR1 SGHAT and CDR2 FQNNGV. V trimming: 4 bases; J trimming: 1 base; junction bases outside the gene matches: 5. The CDR3 has 15 residues. The full variable domain, rest sourced from reference TRBV11-2 and TRBJ1-1, is EAGVAQSPRYKIIEKRQSVAFWCNPISGHATLYWYQQILGQGPKLLIQFQNNGVVDDSQLPKDRFSAERLKGVDSTLKIQPAKLEDSAVYLCASSYPDRANTEAFFGQGTRLTVV.

Only a few counts were recorded for this clonotype. The chain uses TRBV29-1 and TRBJ2-7, with 10 positions matching TRBD1. The CDR3 loop spans 12 amino acids. Trimming took 8 bases from V and 7 from J; bases not matched to a gene: 8. Germline CDR1 reads SQVTM; CDR2 reads ANQGSEA. The CDR3 sequence: CSSRQGAGEQYF. The CDR3 region has the DNA TGCAGCAGCCGACAGGGGGCTGGGGAGCAGTACTTC.

This clonotype appeared a few times. CDR3 nucleotides: TGTGCCAGCACTCGGGACGGACTAGGAAGCACCTTC. Residues: CASTRDGLGSTF. The chain couples TRBV28 to TRBJ1-2; perhaps TRBD1 as D (5 bases). V lost 7 bases and J lost 13, with 19 bases in between. CDR1 MDHEN and CDR2 SYDVKM come from the germline V gene. This CDR3 comprises 12 residues.

This clonotype was counted only a few times. The chain combines TRBV9 with TRBJ1-3; D is uncertain. The CDR3 contains 15 residues. Germline V CDR1 and CDR2: SGDLS, YYNGEE. The germline V and J ends were trimmed by 0 bases and 4 bases, with 11 bases remaining between them. In DNA form, the CDR3 reads TGTGCCAGCAGCGTAGCACAGTCGTACGGAAACACCATATATTTT. Protein product: CASSVAQSYGNTIYF.